A single sample is the source of the 17 T cell receptor beta chains below, sequenced in a study of shared clonotypes between healthy human individuals. Measured with immunoSEQ multiplex PCR; TCRdb has only the in-frame clones, and not every one. Seen here are over 2 million clones, 90% to 95% observed once, and the top ten hold 0.13%. Sequences were obtained from naive CD4+ T cells sorted from blood. Subset meaning: CD45RA+ positively selected. Receptors originate from a man younger than 35 in good health.

The chain recombines TRBV30 with TRBJ2-7, with a possible D match to TRBD2 (6 bases). The germline V gene encodes CDR1 GTSNPN and CDR2 SVGIG (reference sequence). V lost 3 bases to trimming and J lost 7 bases, with 16 bases between them. The CDR3 consists of 13 residues. The CDR3 DNA reads TGTGCCTGGAGCGCGGGAATGTGGCGTGAGCAGTACTTC. Translated: CAWSAGMWREQYF.

Of note for this clone: Within the sample, other DNA sequences also encode this same CDR3. The rearrangement joins TRBV18 to TRBJ1-2, with D maybe TRBD1 (5 bases). V was clipped by 0 bases and J by 7 bases, with 6 bases between them. Germline-derived CDR1 and CDR2 are KGHSH and LQKENI. CDR3 length: 12 residues. The chain's CDR3 is CASSPPGGGYTF. DNA of the CDR3: TGTGCCAGCTCACCACCTGGGGGTGGCTACACCTTC.

V usage is TRBV12-5 and J usage is TRBJ1-1; D gene ambiguous. Trimming took off 3 bases at V and 0 bases at J, with 2 bases between the two ends. The germline V gene has CDR1 LGHNT and CDR2 FRNRAP. CDR3 length: 12 residues. CDR3 amino acids: CASGFMNTEAFF. DNA of the CDR3: TGTGCTAGTGGTTTTATGAACACTGAAGCTTTCTTT.

This clone appeared once. This sequence joins TRBV6-1 and TRBJ1-5; D not resolved. The germline CDR1 and CDR2 sequences are MNHNS and SASEGT. This CDR3 contains 14 residues. The germline V and J ends were trimmed by 1 base and 6 bases, with 10 bases remaining between them. CDR3 in amino acids: CASSEVGGSQPQHF. The CDR3 DNA is TGTGCCAGCAGTGAAGTGGGCGGTAGTCAGCCCCAGCATTTT.

This sequence joins TRBV9 and TRBJ1-1; the match to TRBD1 covers 9 bases. The CDR3 contains 15 residues. CDR1 and CDR2 (germline): SGDLS, YYNGEE. V was pared by 4 bases and J by 1 base, with 5 bases of the junction left unmatched. The CDR3 region has the DNA TGTGCCAGCAGCCTACGGACAGGGGCGAACACTGAAGCTTTCTTT. It specifies CASSLRTGANTEAFF.

This rearrangement joins TRBV2 to TRBJ1-2; D gene ambiguous. V was trimmed by 4 bases and J by 4 bases, leaving 4 bases between them. The CDR3 is made up of 11 amino acids. Germline CDR1 is SNHLY and CDR2 is FYNNEI. CDR3 amino acids: CASSVGYGYTF. The CDR3 coding sequence is TGTGCCAGCAGTGTCGGCTATGGCTACACCTTC.

V and J are TRBV10-3 and TRBJ2-1, with 11 positions matching TRBD1. There are 13 residues in the CDR3. In germline, CDR1 is ENHRY, CDR2 SYGVKD. The V segment lost 2 bases and the J segment 13 bases; nucleotides outside the gene matches: 4. CDR3 in amino acids: CAISEGTGGKQFF. In DNA, the CDR3 is TGTGCCATCAGTGAGGGGACAGGGGGAAAACAGTTCTTC.

The chain combines TRBV6-1 with TRBJ2-7; TRBD2 matches at 11 bases. CDR1 and CDR2 from the germline V gene are MNHNS and SASEGT. V lost 11 bases, J lost 7 bases, and 10 bases stayed unmatched. The CDR3 extends over 13 amino acids. CDR3 in amino acids: CAARLAGGNEQYF. The DNA for the CDR3 is TGTGCCGCCAGGCTAGCGGGAGGTAATGAGCAGTACTTC.

Comment on this clone: Distinct nucleotide sequences in the sample also encode this CDR3. J is TRBJ2-3 and V is TRBV30; 11 nucleotides line up with TRBD2. The CDR3 is 15 amino acids. The V segment lost 5 bases and the J segment 3 bases; nucleotides outside the gene matches: 7. The V gene's germline CDR1 is GTSNPN and CDR2 SVGIG (reference sequence). The CDR3 sequence: CAWELAGGRTDTQYF. Here the CDR3 DNA reads TGTGCCTGGGAATTAGCGGGGGGGCGGACAGATACGCAGTATTTT. Together with reference TRBV30 and TRBJ2-3, the CDR3 gives the full variable domain: SQTIHQWPATLVQPVGSPLSLECTVEGTSNPNLYWYRQAAGRGLQLLFYSVGIGQISSEVPQNLSASRPQDRQFILSSKKLLLSDSGFYLCAWELAGGRTDTQYFGPGTRLTVL.

V usage is TRBV27 and J usage is TRBJ1-6; D is uncertain. CDR1 is MNHEY and CDR2 is SMNVEV in the germline V gene (reference sequence). V lost 7 bases to trimming and J lost 4 bases, with 11 bases between them. This CDR3 region has 14 residues. The CDR3 loop is CASTTDNYNSPLHF. CDR3 nucleotide sequence: TGTGCCAGCACTACAGATAATTATAATTCACCCCTCCACTTT.

This chain links TRBV6-5 with TRBJ2-5, with D unresolved. Germline CDR1 reads MNHEY; CDR2 reads SVGAGI. Trimming took off 0 bases at V and 4 bases at J, with 9 bases between the two ends. The CDR3 is 14 residues long. As DNA, the CDR3 is TGTGCCAGCAGTTACTCTCCCGAGAGAGAGACCCAGTACTTC. Translating it yields CASSYSPERETQYF.

This chain joins TRBV19 and TRBJ2-7; TRBD1 or TRBD2 may be the D gene (5 bases each). Germline V CDR1 and CDR2: LNHDA, SQIVND (reference sequence). This CDR3 spans 15 amino acids. Trimming pared 4 bases from V and 9 bases from J, leaving 22 bases between. The CDR3 DNA reads TGTGCCAGTAGTAGCACCCGGGACGGACGCTCTTGGCAGTACTTC. Translation: CASSSTRDGRSWQYF.

This clone was seen a single time. This chain joins TRBV19 and TRBJ1-1; D may be TRBD1 (6 bases). Deletions cut 4 bases from V and 1 base from J, with 10 bases between. The germline V gene has CDR1 LNHDA and CDR2 SQIVND (reference sequence). The CDR3 consists of 14 residues. The CDR3 sequence: CASSTRQENTEAFF. CDR3 coding DNA: TGTGCCAGTAGTACCAGACAGGAGAACACTGAAGCTTTCTTT.

The chain employs TRBV6-6 and TRBJ1-6, with D possibly TRBD1 on 6 matching bases. Deletions cut 2 bases from V and 3 bases from J, with 8 bases between. The CDR3 runs 15 residues. Germline V lookup: CDR1 MNHNY, CDR2 SVGAGI (reference sequence). CDR3 residues: CASSYETGYNSPLHF. As DNA, the CDR3 is TGTGCCAGCAGTTACGAGACAGGCTATAATTCACCCCTCCACTTT.

The chain has TRBV5-6 and TRBJ2-5; 9 nucleotides line up with TRBD1. This CDR3 contains 14 residues. V lost 4 bases to trimming and J lost 3 bases; unmatched junction nucleotides: 4. In germline, CDR1 is SGHDT, CDR2 YYEEEE. CDR3 bases: TGTGCCAGCAGCGGGACAGGGCTAGAAGAGACCCAGTACTTC. Its protein is CASSGTGLEETQYF.

The chain joins TRBV18 to TRBJ2-7, with no clear D. The CDR3 loop spans 12 amino acids. Trimming pared 6 bases from V and 5 bases from J, leaving 11 bases between. Germline assignment: CDR1 KGHSH and CDR2 LQKENI. CDR3 loop: CASSPMGDEQYF. The CDR3 DNA reads TGTGCCAGCTCCCCGATGGGTGACGAGCAGTACTTC.

The sample holds one count of this clone. The V call is TRBV2, the J call TRBJ2-1; D may be TRBD1 (6 bases). The CDR3 consists of 13 residues. V lost 7 bases and J 3 bases, leaving 10 bases between the germline ends. The germline CDR1 and CDR2 sequences are SNHLY and FYNNEI. The CDR3 region is CASIAGVYNEQFF. In nucleotides, the CDR3 is TGTGCCAGCATAGCAGGGGTCTACAATGAGCAGTTCTTC.